This TCR beta chain was sequenced during a study of CD8 T cells in ankylosing spondylitis. Study-wide results and caveats: In reactive arthritis synovial fluid and blood, some motif variants had been reported before. Clones linked to disease were reported to show significant enrichment in matched ankylosing spondylitis synovial fluid.

V dropped 5 bases and J dropped 0 bases, with 7 bases sitting between them. CDR3 length equals 14 residues. MiXCR, run by TCRdb on the 5' RACE reads, gives a single entry per CDR3 protein. The sample carries a few hundred thousand distinct CDR3 sequences, 20% recorded once. This clonotype was seen only a few times. Its antigen is currently unknown. This sequence was found in a male donor with ankylosing spondylitis or in good health (not recorded which). This sequence joins TRBV12-3 or TRBV12-4 and TRBJ2-2; D unclear. The sequenced material came from blood, either unsorted or a sorted T cell fraction (not recorded which). The CDR3 protein is CASSPRSNTGELFF. The CDR3 coding sequence is TGTGCCAGCAGTCCTCGATCGAACACCGGGGAGCTGTTTTTT.